Below, 30 T cell receptor beta chains from the same sample are listed, as sequenced in a study of T cell repertoires in cytomegalovirus infection. No antigens are known for them. TCRdb passed the reads through MiXCR, listing each CDR3 protein once. This repertoire shows 570,000 or so distinct CDR3 sequences, around 40% found once; its top ten account for 48%. The sequences come from cultured PBMCs, collected from culture after CMV antigen stimulation. Source of these receptors: a human donor in good health (CMV status not recorded). Some clones in this sample may be carry-over from other donors' samples.

This clonotype has a handful of counts. The rearrangement links TRBV20-1 to TRBJ1-1; 9 nucleotides line up with TRBD1. The CDR3 is 16 residues long. The trim removed 0 bases at V and 6 bases at J, leaving 11 bases unmatched. Germline V lookup: CDR1 DFQATT, CDR2 SNEGSKA (reference sequence). CDR3 residues: CSARDPDRGLEPEAFF. For the CDR3, the DNA is TGCAGTGCTAGAGATCCGGACAGGGGATTGGAACCTGAAGCTTTCTTT.

This clonotype was counted only a few times. The chain combines TRBV6-5 with TRBJ1-6, with D possibly TRBD1 on 6 matching bases. Trimming took 7 bases from V and 4 from J, leaving 11 bases between them. There are 14 residues in the CDR3. CDR1 is MNHEY and CDR2 is SVGAGI in the germline V gene. CDR3 sequence: CASTRTAYNSPLHF. The CDR3, as DNA: TGTGCCAGCACCCGGACAGCGTATAATTCACCCCTCCACTTT.

This chain links TRBV18 with TRBJ1-6; a possible D gene is TRBD1 (5 bases). Germline CDR1 and CDR2: KGHSH and LQKENI. This CDR3 is 16 amino acids long. Trimming removed 10 bases at V and 3 bases at J, with 19 bases between. CDR3 nucleotide sequence: TGTGCCACTAGACCCGGGGGAATTATCTATAATTCACCCCTCCACTTT. Its protein product is CATRPGGIIYNSPLHF.

This clonotype has more than one count but fewer than ten. The chain carries TRBV7-9 and TRBJ2-3, with D possibly being TRBD1 (6 bases). Per the germline V gene, CDR1 is SEHNR and CDR2 is FQNEAQ (reference sequence). Trimming shortened V by 5 bases and J by 8 bases, and 14 bases separated the two germline ends. CDR3 length: 13 amino acids. CDR3 residues: CASSPRDTITQYF. In nucleotides, the CDR3 is TGTGCCAGCAGCCCCCGGGACACGATTACGCAGTATTTT.

In its sample, this clonotype was seen a few times. This rearrangement joins TRBV7-9 to TRBJ2-3; 7 nucleotides line up with TRBD2. The CDR3 length is 15 residues. Germline CDR1 and CDR2: SEHNR and FQNEAQ (reference sequence). V gave up 4 bases and J gave up 4 bases; unmatched junction bases: 8. This CDR3 is CASSSPTSDPDTQYF. For the CDR3, the DNA is TGTGCCAGCAGCTCCCCTACTAGCGATCCAGATACGCAGTATTTT.

The rearrangement links TRBV5-4 to TRBJ2-1, with unresolved D. Trimming left V 2 bases short and J 10 bases short, with 13 bases between. Germline V CDR1 and CDR2: SGHNT, YYREEE (reference sequence). This CDR3 spans 13 amino acids. The CDR3: CASSFSGFGEQFF. The CDR3 coding sequence is TGTGCCAGCAGCTTTTCGGGTTTCGGGGAGCAGTTCTTC.

This clonotype was counted only a few times. This chain joins TRBV7-2 and TRBJ2-5; no clear D gene. From germline, CDR1 is SGHTA and CDR2 FQGNSA. Trimming took 3 bases from V and 3 from J, leaving 8 bases between them. This CDR3 is built from 13 residues. The CDR3: CASSFNFKETQYF. The DNA of the CDR3 is TGTGCCAGCAGCTTCAACTTCAAAGAGACCCAGTACTTC. Combining the CDR3 with reference TRBV7-2 and TRBJ2-5 gives the whole variable domain GAGVSQSPSNKVTEKGKDVELRCDPISGHTALYWYRQSLGQGLEFLIYFQGNSAPDKSGLPSDRFSAERTGGSVSTLTIQRTQQEDSAVYLCASSFNFKETQYFGPGTRLLVL.

The rearrangement links TRBV20-1 to TRBJ2-2; 9 nucleotides line up with TRBD1. Trimming took 5 bases from V and 7 from J; bases not matched to a gene: 8. Germline loops: CDR1 DFQATT, CDR2 SNEGSKA (reference sequence). The CDR3 is 14 amino acids. This CDR3 is CSADRQGVRGELFF. The CDR3 coding sequence is TGCAGTGCTGACCGACAGGGGGTACGCGGGGAGCTGTTTTTT.

V gene TRBV7-8 combines with J gene TRBJ2-2, with a weak D call TRBD1 (6 bases). Germline assignment: CDR1 SGHVS and CDR2 FQNEAQ. The CDR3 is 15 residues long. Trimming removed 4 bases at V and 7 bases at J, with 16 bases between. The CDR3 protein is CASSWGTTGHGELFF. The CDR3 DNA sequence: TGTGCCAGCAGCTGGGGGACAACAGGACACGGGGAGCTGTTTTTT.

The V call is TRBV7-6, the J call TRBJ2-1; D might be TRBD2 (5 bases). Looked up from germline, CDR1 is SGHVS and CDR2 is FNYEAQ. Trimming left V 3 bases short and J 6 bases short, with 9 bases between. This CDR3 comprises 13 residues. The CDR3 bases are TGTGCCAGCAGCTTGGGGAGCGTCAATGAGCAGTTCTTC. Translating gives CASSLGSVNEQFF.

This clonotype was counted only a few times. The chain joins TRBV6-1 to TRBJ1-5; D gene unclear. This CDR3 spans 16 amino acids. Trimming shortened V by 5 bases and J by 7 bases, and 21 bases separated the two germline ends. Germline V gene data show CDR1 as MNHNS and CDR2 as SASEGT. As DNA, the CDR3 is TGTGCCAGCAGTCCACACGTTTTCAAGTCGCTCCAGCCCCAGCATTTT. Amino acids: CASSPHVFKSLQPQHF.

V and J are TRBV2 and TRBJ2-7, with unresolved D. V gave up 8 bases and J gave up 9 bases, with 20 bases separating them. Germline lookup yields CDR1 SNHLY and CDR2 FYNNEI. This CDR3 contains 13 residues. The CDR3 region is CASGLIQHLGQYF. In nucleotides, the CDR3 is TGTGCCAGCGGTTTGATACAGCACCTAGGGCAGTACTTC.

This clonotype came up many times. This chain joins TRBV7-2 and TRBJ1-2; D might be TRBD1 (6 bases). This CDR3 has 14 residues. Germline loops: CDR1 SGHTA, CDR2 FQGNSA. The V end lost 5 bases, the J end lost 4 bases, and 14 bases lay between the germline ends. CDR3 DNA sequence: TGTGCCAGCAGCCAAGGACAGCAACTCTATGGCTACACCTTC. This translates into CASSQGQQLYGYTF.

The rearrangement joins TRBV2 to TRBJ1-2, with D tentatively TRBD1 (6 bases). This CDR3 spans 16 amino acids. Trimming took 6 bases from V and 4 from J, leaving 21 bases between them. Germline lookup yields CDR1 SNHLY and CDR2 FYNNEI. CDR3 loop: CASRGTSDRRAYGYTF. CDR3 in DNA: TGTGCCAGCAGAGGGACATCAGACAGACGCGCCTATGGCTACACCTTC.

This clonotype was observed a few times. The chain's CDR3 is CASRDRADYEQYF. The CDR3 nucleotides are TGTGCCAGCCGGGACAGGGCGGACTACGAGCAGTACTTC. The rearrangement uses TRBV2 and TRBJ2-7; 9 bases align to TRBD1. The junction had 5 bases not matched to a gene; V was cut back by 8 bases and J by 3 bases. The CDR3 extends over 13 amino acids. Germline lookup yields CDR1 SNHLY and CDR2 FYNNEI.

This clonotype was found a few times. The J gene is TRBJ2-2, the V gene TRBV12-3 or TRBV12-4; the D call may be TRBD1 or TRBD2 (6 bases each). CDR3 length: 15 amino acids. V was pared by 1 base and J by 5 bases, with 11 bases between. CDR3 protein: CASSLGGAQTGELFF. CDR3 DNA sequence: TGTGCCAGCAGTTTAGGGGGGGCGCAGACCGGGGAGCTGTTTTTT.

V and J are TRBV28 and TRBJ2-7, with D possibly being TRBD1 (6 bases). Trimming cost V 8 bases and J 4 bases, with 9 bases left between them. This CDR3 comprises 11 residues. Germline V gene lookup returns CDR1 MDHEN and CDR2 SYDVKM. The CDR3 bases are TGTGCCAGCGTACAGGGTTACGAGCAGTACTTC. Its protein product is CASVQGYEQYF.

In its sample, this clonotype was seen a few times. The rearrangement uses TRBV6-8 and TRBJ2-1, with D perhaps TRBD2 (6 bases). The CDR3 sequence is 19 residues long. Germline V gene data show CDR1 as MNHGY and CDR2 as SAAAGT. The V gene lost 0 bases and the J gene lost 0 bases, with 18 bases spanning the gap. Written as DNA, the CDR3 is TGTGCCAGCAGTTACTCGGTAATGGCAGGGAGGATCTCCTACAATGAGCAGTTCTTC. It translates to CASSYSVMAGRISYNEQFF.

This sequence joins TRBV19 and TRBJ1-2; D unresolved. Germline CDR1 and CDR2: LNHDA and SQIVND (reference sequence). V was trimmed by 5 bases and J by 3 bases, leaving 1 base between them. The CDR3 loop spans 10 amino acids. The CDR3 loop is CASSDYGYTF. CDR3 DNA sequence: TGTGCCAGTAGTGACTATGGCTACACCTTC.

CDR3 in DNA: TGTGCCAGCAGCTCCGACAGGGGGACTCACAATGAGCAGTTCTTC. Translated: CASSSDRGTHNEQFF. This rearrangement joins TRBV7-2 to TRBJ2-1; TRBD1 agrees at 9 bases. The germline CDR1 and CDR2 sequences are SGHTA and FQGNSA. This CDR3 region has 15 residues. V shed 4 bases, J shed 5 bases, and the junction held 6 bases outside the gene matches.

Concerning this clonotype itself: This may be a read error, as it is one base from a much larger clone. Given the absence of the conserved phenylalanine or tryptophan at the CDR3 end, a read error is likely. The rearrangement links TRBV7-2 to TRBJ1-5, with 8 bases aligning to TRBD1. CDR3 length: 15 residues. Germline CDR1 SGHTA, CDR2 FQGNSA. CDR3 residues: CASSPRTGSTQPQHC. CDR3 DNA: TGTGCCAGCAGCCCCCGGACAGGGAGCACTCAGCCCCAGCATTGT.

The chain employs TRBV10-2 and TRBJ2-2; D unresolved. Germline V gene sequence: CDR1 WSHSY, CDR2 SAAADI. The CDR3 sequence is 11 residues long. V was trimmed by 7 bases and J by 4 bases, leaving 4 bases between them. The CDR3: CASTFTGELFF. CDR3 in DNA: TGCGCCAGCACCTTCACCGGGGAGCTGTTTTTT.

Here the CDR3 DNA reads TGTGCCAGCAGCTTGGACAGGGGAGGGGAAAAACTGTTTTTT. Protein sequence: CASSLDRGGEKLFF. The genes are TRBV5-4 and TRBJ1-4; 7 bases are a match to TRBD1. The CDR3 has 14 residues. The V and J ends lost 0 bases and 8 bases, in that order; junction bases with no gene match: 4. Germline values: CDR1 SGHNT, CDR2 YYREEE (reference sequence).

The table lists this clonotype with a few counts. V usage is TRBV20-1 and J usage is TRBJ2-7, with D unclear. The CDR3 is 12 amino acids. Looked up from germline, CDR1 is DFQATT and CDR2 is SNEGSKA (reference sequence). V shed 3 bases and J shed 0 bases, with 6 bases lying between them. CDR3 DNA: TGCAGTGCTAGTTCCAGCTCCTACGAGCAGTACTTC. It is translated as CSASSSSYEQYF.

This clonotype occurred a few times. The chain links TRBV7-8 to TRBJ2-7; the D gene could be TRBD1 or TRBD2 (5 bases each). V lost 4 bases, J lost 2 bases, and 18 bases lay in between. Germline loops: CDR1 SGHVS, CDR2 FQNEAQ. The CDR3 runs 16 residues. CDR3 bases: TGTGCCAGCAGCTCGCCGTTGGTGAGGGGTCCCTACGAGCAGTACTTC. Its translation is CASSSPLVRGPYEQYF.

The rearrangement links TRBV28 to TRBJ2-5; no clear D gene. V was trimmed by 1 base and J by 5 bases, leaving 11 bases between them. The CDR3 spans 14 residues. Germline CDR1 and CDR2: MDHEN and SYDVKM. CDR3 nucleotides: TGTGCCAGCAGTTTATCCGCAGTCCTGGAGACCCAGTACTTC. This translates into CASSLSAVLETQYF.

The J gene is TRBJ1-5, the V gene TRBV20-1; no clear D. The germline CDR1 and CDR2 sequences are DFQATT and SNEGSKA (reference sequence). The CDR3 consists of 13 residues. Trimming shortened V by 4 bases and J by 5 bases, and 12 bases separated the two germline ends. The DNA for the CDR3 is TGCAGTGCTATAGCGCGGGCGGATCAGCCCCAGCATTTT. This encodes CSAIARADQPQHF.

This clonotype was detected a few times. In DNA, the CDR3 is TGTGCCAGCGTGACAGCCTCTCGCTATGGCTACACCTTC. Protein: CASVTASRYGYTF. V usage is TRBV2 and J usage is TRBJ1-2; D is possibly TRBD1 (5 bases). The CDR3 covers 13 residues. With 8 bases removed from V and 4 bases from J, the gap between germline ends came to 14 bases. Germline CDR1 is SNHLY and CDR2 is FYNNEI.

The rearrangement joins TRBV6-5 to TRBJ1-6; the D gene is possibly TRBD1 (6 bases). The CDR3 loop spans 16 amino acids. Germline assignment: CDR1 MNHEY and CDR2 SVGAGI. Trimming cost V 6 bases and J 0 bases, with 12 bases left between them. Written as DNA, the CDR3 is TGTGCCAGCAGAACAGGGTATAGCTCCTATAATTCACCCCTCCACTTT. Translation gives CASRTGYSSYNSPLHF.

In its sample, this clonotype was seen many times. The chain uses TRBV7-2 and TRBJ2-7, with TRBD2 identical over 10 bases. Per germline, CDR1 SGHTA and CDR2 FQGNSA. With V trimmed by 5 bases and J by 4 bases, 8 bases remained unmatched. The CDR3 is made up of 15 amino acids. This CDR3 is CASSTSGMRLYEQYF. The CDR3 nucleotides read TGTGCCAGCAGCACTAGCGGGATGAGGCTTTACGAGCAGTACTTC.